The rows below give T cell receptor beta chains drawn from one sample of a study of blood T cells in healthy people across ages. TCRdb redid the calling of the 5' RACE reads with MiXCR, one entry per CDR3 protein. The sample yields more than 550,000 distinct CDR3 sequences, over 20% seen once. The sequenced material came from blood. The receptors here all came from a man between 65 and 85 years old in good health. CDR3s include the opening cysteine and the closing phenylalanine or tryptophan. The D gene is left open where the match is weak. Clone size is given for some rows only: seen once, a few or many times, or a class if the clone is expanded.

clone_size,v_call,j_call,d_call,cdr3_nt,cdr3_aa
few,TRBV7-6,TRBJ2-5,-,TGTGCCAGCAGTACAGCCTTAGAGACCCAGTACTTC,CASSTALETQYF
-,TRBV29-1,TRBJ1-4,TRBD1,TGCAGCGTCGGGGACAGGGGGACTAATGAAAAACTGTTTTTT,CSVGDRGTNEKLFF
-,TRBV5-1,TRBJ2-5,-,TGCGCCAGCAGCTTGCAGCAGGGGACCCAAGAGACCCAGTACTTC,CASSLQQGTQETQYF
-,TRBV6-5,TRBJ2-5,-,TGTGCCAGCAGTTTGTCCAGGGGCCTAGAGACCCAGTACTTC,CASSLSRGLETQYF
few,TRBV18,TRBJ2-1,-,TGTGCCAGCTCACCAAAGGGGGAGGTGTACAATGAGCAGTTCTTC,CASSPKGEVYNEQFF
-,TRBV12-3/TRBV12-4,TRBJ2-1,TRBD2,TGTGCCAGCACCCGACTAGCGGGCGCCTACAATGAGCAGTTCTTC,CASTRLAGAYNEQFF
many,TRBV28,TRBJ2-5,TRBD2,TGTGCCAGCAGTTTCGGACTAGCGGGGGGGCAAGAGACCCAGTACTTC,CASSFGLAGGQETQYF
few,TRBV5-1,TRBJ2-5,-,TGCGCCAGCAGCTTGGATCCGGGACTAGAGACCCAGTACTTC,CASSLDPGLETQYF
-,TRBV11-2,TRBJ2-5,TRBD2,TGTGCCAGCAGCTTAGTTTCCGGGACTAGCAGTACCCAGTACTTC,CASSLVSGTSSTQYF
-,TRBV28,TRBJ2-5,-,TGTGCCAGCAGGGGTCGGATACAAGAGACCCAGTACTTC,CASRGRIQETQYF
few,TRBV18,TRBJ2-4,TRBD2,TGTGCCAGCTCACCCCCGCCGGGGGGTAGAACCAAAAACATTCAGTACTTC,CASSPPPGGRTKNIQYF
many,TRBV29-1,TRBJ1-1,-,TGCAGCGCCGAGGGGGGGGACTTCACTGAAGCTTTCTTT,CSAEGGDFTEAFF
few,TRBV6-1,TRBJ1-4,-,TGTGCCAGGACTAAAACAACTAATGAAAAACTGTTTTTT,CARTKTTNEKLFF
-,TRBV29-1,TRBJ2-5,TRBD2,TGCAGCGTTGTGCCGGGGGGTAGGGAGACCCAGTACTTC,CSVVPGGRETQYF
many,TRBV5-1,TRBJ2-7,-,TGCGCCAGCAGCTTTCAGGAGAGCTCCTACGAGCAGTACTTC,CASSFQESSYEQYF
-,TRBV18,TRBJ1-2,TRBD1,TGTGCCAGCTCATCCCTTCCGGGACAGCCTAACTATGGCTACACCTTC,CASSSLPGQPNYGYTF
-,TRBV6-1,TRBJ2-3,TRBD2,TGTGCCAGCAGCCGACGAACTAGCGGGGAGACAGATACGCAGTATTTT,CASSRRTSGETDTQYF
-,TRBV4-3,TRBJ1-5,-,TGCGCCAGCAGCCAAGGGCTCGGGCAGACAAGCAATCAGCCCCAGCATTTT,CASSQGLGQTSNQPQHF
-,TRBV7-2,TRBJ1-1,-,TGTGCCAGCAGCTTAAAAAGGGGCACTGAAGCTTTCTTT,CASSLKRGTEAFF
-,TRBV3-1,TRBJ1-6,-,TGTGCCAGCAGCCAAGATGGTCAGATACATAATTCACCCCTCCACTTT,CASSQDGQIHNSPLHF
-,TRBV10-2,TRBJ2-7,-,TGCGCCAGCAGTGAAAACAACAGAGTTGGCGAGCAGTACTTC,CASSENNRVGEQYF
once,TRBV6-6,TRBJ1-3,TRBD1,TGTGCCAGCAGTTACGCCGACAGGGCTGGAAACACCATATATTTT,CASSYADRAGNTIYF
-,TRBV7-9,TRBJ2-7,-,TGTGCCAGCAGCCCCCAGTCCGACGAGCAGTACTTC,CASSPQSDEQYF
-,TRBV10-2,TRBJ2-7,-,TGCGCCAGCAGTGACGAGACAGTTACCAACTCCTACGAACAGTACTTC,CASSDETVTNSYEQYF
few,TRBV5-1,TRBJ1-2,-,TGCGCCCAAGGGGACCTATCTAACTATGGCTACACCTTC,CAQGDLSNYGYTF
few,TRBV7-9,TRBJ1-1,TRBD1,TGTGCCAGCAGCGCGGGACAGGGGCTCACTGAAGCTTTCTTT,CASSAGQGLTEAFF
few,TRBV7-2,TRBJ1-2,-,TGTGCCAGCAGCTTTACAGGGTTGGGTCATGGCTACACCTTC,CASSFTGLGHGYTF
-,TRBV6-5,TRBJ2-3,-,TGTGCCAGCAGTTACTCATCGGCGGGAATCACAGATACGCAGTATTTT,CASSYSSAGITDTQYF
few,TRBV29-1,TRBJ2-3,-,TGCAGCGTTGAATGGCTTGGCCAGGGGACAGATACGCAGTATTTT,CSVEWLGQGTDTQYF
few,TRBV14,TRBJ1-1,-,TGTGCCAGCAGCCAAGATTGGGGCAGAATGAACACTGAAGCTTTCTTT,CASSQDWGRMNTEAFF
-,TRBV11-2,TRBJ1-3,-,TGTGCCAGCAGCTTAGAAGGGGGGTTAATCGGAAACACCATATATTTT,CASSLEGGLIGNTIYF